These T cell receptor beta chains were read from a single sample in a study of T cell repertoires in cytomegalovirus infection. One entry per CDR3 protein results from TCRdb running MiXCR on the reads. The table has 830,000 or so distinct CDR3 sequences, less than 35% seen once. These receptors are not linked to any known antigen. The specimen comprised cultured CD8+ T cells from PBMCs, sampled from culture after CMV antigen stimulation. All receptors come from a human donor in good health (CMV status not recorded). Some clones in this sample may be carry-over from other donors' samples. The CDR3 runs from the conserved cysteine through the conserved F or W. Each record gives: clone size, D gene, J gene, V gene, CDR3 DNA, CDR3 protein. A D gene is named only where the DNA matches it firmly. Part of the rows lack a size; the others show once, few, many or a class for expanded clones.

>.|.|TRBJ2-3|TRBV15
TGTGCCACCAGCAGAGATATCCTAGCTACGCAGTATTTT
CATSRDILATQYF
>many|.|TRBJ2-1|TRBV4-2
TGTGCCAGCAGTCCCGGGACGGACAATGAGCAGTTCTTC
CASSPGTDNEQFF
>many|TRBD2|TRBJ2-1|TRBV27
TGTGCCAGCAGCCATATCGGGGGGTCGTTCTACAATGAGCAGTTCTTC
CASSHIGGSFYNEQFF
>many|TRBD2|TRBJ2-1|TRBV7-6
TGTGCCAGCAGCTTAGGGCGGGGGGGTGGTGAGCAGTTCTTC
CASSLGRGGGEQFF
>few|.|TRBJ2-6|TRBV6-5
TGTGCCAGCTGGGGTAAAGGGAGGGGGTTATGGGCCAACGTCCTGACTTTC
CASWGKGRGLWANVLTF
>many|.|TRBJ1-5|TRBV12-3/TRBV12-4
TGTGCCAGCAGTTTAAGGCAGGGAAGTCAGCCCCAGCATTTT
CASSLRQGSQPQHF
>.|.|TRBJ1-6|TRBV11-2
TGTGCCAGCAGCCTCCAGTCCTCCGGGGCCTATAATTCACCCCTCCACTTT
CASSLQSSGAYNSPLHF
>.|TRBD1|TRBJ1-3|TRBV15
TGTGCCACCAGCAGAGCCCGACAGGGGATCTTCAACACCATATATTTT
CATSRARQGIFNTIYF
>.|.|TRBJ1-5|TRBV4-1
TGCGCCAGCAGCGAGGACCGGGGGGGGGGAAAACAGCCCCAGCATTTT
CASSEDRGGGKQPQHF
>.|.|TRBJ2-5|TRBV12-3/TRBV12-4
TGTGCCAGCACATCCTTTCAGGGACACCCGTTTTTC
CASTSFQGHPFF
>many|TRBD2|TRBJ2-1|TRBV7-2
TGTGCCAGCAGCCCCCTTAGCGGGGGGGCCTACAATGAGCAGTTCTTC
CASSPLSGGAYNEQFF
>.|.|TRBJ1-6|TRBV14
TGTGCCAGCAGCGGGGTGGCTTCCTATAATTCACCCCTCCACTTT
CASSGVASYNSPLHF
>few|TRBD2|TRBJ2-7|TRBV19
TGTGCCAGTAGTATGTCGACTAGCGTTTTCTACGAGCAGTACTTC
CASSMSTSVFYEQYF